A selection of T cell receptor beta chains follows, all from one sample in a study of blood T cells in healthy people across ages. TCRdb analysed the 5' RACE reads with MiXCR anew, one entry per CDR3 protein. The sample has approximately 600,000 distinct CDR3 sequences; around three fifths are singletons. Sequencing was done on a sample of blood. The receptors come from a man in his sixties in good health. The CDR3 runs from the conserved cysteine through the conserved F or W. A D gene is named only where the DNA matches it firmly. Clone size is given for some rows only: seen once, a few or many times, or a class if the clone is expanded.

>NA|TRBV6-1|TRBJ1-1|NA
CASSDFSTAGPQWTEAFF
TGTGCCAGCAGTGACTTCTCGACTGCGGGCCCCCAGTGGACTGAAGCTTTCTTT
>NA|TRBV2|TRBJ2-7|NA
CASGRARARVYF
TGTGCCAGCGGCAGGGCAAGGGCTAGGGTGTACTTC
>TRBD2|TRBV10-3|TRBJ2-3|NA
CAISESSGGITDTQYF
TGTGCCATCAGTGAGTCTAGCGGGGGGATTACGGATACGCAGTATTTT
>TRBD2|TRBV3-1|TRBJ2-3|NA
CASSQDFSGGNTQYF
TGTGCCAGCAGCCAAGATTTTAGCGGGGGGAATACGCAGTATTTT
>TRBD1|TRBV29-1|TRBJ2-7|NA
CSVQTGDEQYF
TGCAGCGTCCAGACAGGGGACGAGCAGTACTTC
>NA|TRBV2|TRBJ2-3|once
CASSEGRGTDTQYF
TGTGCCAGCAGTGAAGGGAGGGGCACAGATACGCAGTATTTT
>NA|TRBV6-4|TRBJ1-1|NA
CASSDSAGTNTEAFF
TGTGCCAGCAGTGACTCTGCAGGGACTAACACTGAAGCTTTCTTT
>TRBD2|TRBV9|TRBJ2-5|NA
CASSVEGTSGVEQYF
TGTGCCAGCAGCGTAGAGGGGACTAGCGGGGTTGAGCAGTACTTC
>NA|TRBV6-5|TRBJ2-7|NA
CASRRQRRDEQYF
TGTGCCAGCAGGCGACAGCGTCGCGATGAGCAGTACTTC
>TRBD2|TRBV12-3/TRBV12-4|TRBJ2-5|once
CATGGATQETQYF
TGTGCCACCGGGGGGGCTACCCAAGAGACCCAGTACTTC
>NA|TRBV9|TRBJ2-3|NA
CASSVGPQMDTQYF
TGTGCCAGCAGCGTAGGACCCCAGATGGATACGCAGTATTTT
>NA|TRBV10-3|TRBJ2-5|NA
CAISARLETQYF
TGTGCCATCAGCGCAAGACTAGAGACCCAGTACTTC
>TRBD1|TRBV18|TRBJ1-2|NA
CASSPIDRDTGYTF
TGTGCCAGCTCACCTATCGACAGGGATACTGGCTACACCTTC
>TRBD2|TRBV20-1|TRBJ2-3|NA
CSASVRLAGTDTQYF
TGCAGTGCTTCAGTGAGACTAGCGGGCACAGATACGCAGTATTTT
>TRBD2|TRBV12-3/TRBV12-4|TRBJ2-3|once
CASRKAGSGGSRDTQYF
TGTGCCAGCAGAAAGGCGGGTAGCGGGGGCTCCAGGGATACGCAGTATTTT
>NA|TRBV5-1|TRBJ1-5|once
CASSLPRDLPGNQPQHF
TGCGCCAGCAGCTTGCCTCGGGACCTTCCCGGCAATCAGCCCCAGCATTTT
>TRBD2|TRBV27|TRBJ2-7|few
CASSLSFGTSEYEQYF
TGTGCCAGCAGTTTATCGTTTGGGACTAGCGAGTACGAGCAGTACTTC
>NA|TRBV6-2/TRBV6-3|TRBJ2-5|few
CASITDRSETQYF
TGTGCCAGCATAACCGACCGATCCGAGACCCAGTACTTC
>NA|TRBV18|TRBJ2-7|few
CASSPRQGWDEQYF
TGTGCCAGCTCACCACGTCAGGGTTGGGACGAGCAGTACTTC
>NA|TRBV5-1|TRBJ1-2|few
CASGEGFGYTF
TGCGCCAGCGGCGAGGGGTTTGGCTACACCTTC
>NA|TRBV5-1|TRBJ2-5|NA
CASSYGTSQETQYF
TGCGCCAGCAGTTATGGGACATCTCAAGAGACCCAGTACTTC
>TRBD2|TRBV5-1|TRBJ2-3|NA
CASSPGTSGGLGTDTQYF
TGCGCCAGCAGCCCTGGGACTAGCGGGGGCCTTGGAACAGATACGCAGTATTTT
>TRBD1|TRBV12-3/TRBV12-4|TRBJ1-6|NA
CASSWTGGGSPLHF
TGTGCCAGCAGTTGGACAGGGGGAGGCTCACCCCTCCACTTT
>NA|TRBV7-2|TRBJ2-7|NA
CASSLGWQGYEQYF
TGTGCCAGCAGCTTAGGGTGGCAGGGCTACGAGCAGTACTTC
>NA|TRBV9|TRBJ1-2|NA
CASRDDSLRGYTF
TGTGCCAGCAGAGATGACAGCCTGAGGGGCTACACCTTC
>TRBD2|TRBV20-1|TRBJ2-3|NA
CSVRGLADSDTDTQYF
TGCAGTGTTAGAGGACTAGCGGACTCCGACACAGATACGCAGTATTTT
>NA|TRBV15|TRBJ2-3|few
CATAVGGHTDTQYF
TGTGCCACCGCGGTGGGGGGACACACAGATACGCAGTATTTT
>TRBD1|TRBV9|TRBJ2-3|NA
CASSEGTGGAGTQYF
TGTGCCAGCAGCGAGGGGACAGGGGGCGCGGGGACGCAGTATTTT
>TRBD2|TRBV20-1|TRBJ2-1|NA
CSAREAGGLSEQFF
TGCAGTGCTAGAGAGGCGGGGGGGCTCTCTGAGCAGTTCTTC
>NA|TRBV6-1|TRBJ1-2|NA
CASSESGSGYTF
TGTGCCAGCAGTGAGTCAGGGAGCGGCTACACCTTC
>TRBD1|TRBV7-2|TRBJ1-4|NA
CASSPQTGEGEKLFF
TGTGCCAGCAGCCCCCAGACAGGGGAAGGGGAAAAACTGTTTTTT
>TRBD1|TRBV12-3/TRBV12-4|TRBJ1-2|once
CAGSRIFGQENYGYTF
TGTGCCGGCAGTCGGATCTTCGGACAGGAGAACTATGGCTACACCTTC
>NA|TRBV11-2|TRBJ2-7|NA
CASSLEAAFWSSYEQYF
TGTGCCAGCAGCTTAGAGGCTGCTTTTTGGAGCTCCTACGAGCAGTACTTC
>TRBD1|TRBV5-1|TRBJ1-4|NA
CASSFGPQGASNEKLFF
TGCGCCAGCAGCTTCGGGCCCCAGGGGGCGAGTAATGAAAAACTGTTTTTT
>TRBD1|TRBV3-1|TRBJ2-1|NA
CACSQLDRFGNEQFF
TGTGCCTGCAGCCAATTGGACAGGTTTGGGAATGAGCAGTTCTTC
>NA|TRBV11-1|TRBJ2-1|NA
CASSSRGEKRSEQFF
TGTGCCAGCAGCTCAAGGGGGGAGAAGAGAAGTGAGCAGTTCTTC
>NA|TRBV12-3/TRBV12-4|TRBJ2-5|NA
CASSSPGLRNNEQYF
TGTGCCAGCAGTTCACCGGGACTCCGTAACAATGAGCAGTACTTC
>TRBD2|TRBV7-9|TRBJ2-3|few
CASSLSPGGFTDTQYF
TGTGCCAGCAGCTTATCTCCGGGGGGATTCACAGATACGCAGTATTTT
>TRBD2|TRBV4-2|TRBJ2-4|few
CASSPTLSGGGNIQYF
TGTGCCAGCAGCCCAACTCTGAGCGGGGGCGGAAACATTCAGTACTTC
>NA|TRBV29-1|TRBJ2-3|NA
CSGSRASSTDTQYF
TGCAGCGGGTCGCGAGCCTCTAGCACAGATACGCAGTATTTT
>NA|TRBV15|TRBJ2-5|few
CATSSRLSAKETQYF
TGTGCCACCAGCAGCCGACTGAGTGCTAAAGAGACCCAGTACTTC
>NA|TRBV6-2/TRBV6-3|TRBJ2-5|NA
CASSQAGWAGETQYF
TGTGCCAGCAGTCAGGCGGGCTGGGCGGGGGAGACCCAGTACTTC
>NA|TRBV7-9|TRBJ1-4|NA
CASSHRDRYEKLFF
TGTGCCAGCAGCCATCGGGACCGGTATGAAAAACTGTTTTTT
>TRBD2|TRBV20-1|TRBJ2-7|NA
CSARVLLAGGWEQYF
TGCAGTGCTAGAGTGCTACTAGCGGGGGGTTGGGAGCAGTACTTC
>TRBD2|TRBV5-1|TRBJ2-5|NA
CASSLGLAGVPQETQYF
TGCGCCAGCAGCTTGGGACTAGCGGGGGTCCCGCAAGAGACCCAGTACTTC
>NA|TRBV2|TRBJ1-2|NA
CASTLTPYGYTF
TGTGCCAGCACCCTAACCCCCTATGGCTACACCTTC